This entry lists 32 T cell receptor delta chains sequenced from one sample in a study of γδ T cells in repeated Plasmodium falciparum infection. Bulk repertoires came from Vgamma9/Vdelta2+ or Vdelta2-negative gammadelta T cells flow-sorted from PBMC. TCRdb re-identified clones in the multiplex PCR reads via CATT. The data show under 50,000 delta-chain clones, 1.6% seen once. The source material was gamma-delta T cells from blood. These receptors all stem from a pool of human donors (malaria-infected and uninfected, not separated).

This clone was detected a few times. It differs at one base from a far larger clone, so likely a read error. The sample holds other DNA sequences that translate to the same CDR3. No J gene was called, and the V gene is TRDV1; the D call TRDD3 from the table was never checked on the DNA. From germline, CDR1 is TSWWSYY and CDR2 QGS. The CDR3 has 21 amino acids. The CDR3 spells CALGCHSYGYCFHWGNDKLIF. As DNA, the CDR3 is TGTGCTCTTGGGTGCCATTCCTACGGGTACTGTTTTCACTGGGGGAACGATAAGCTCATCTTT.

Turning to this clone: TCRdb's protein for this DNA is that of a much larger clone and differs from the translation at residue 13, likely a read error; the protein shown is the DNA translation. CDR3 amino acids: CALGETRNWGIRSTDKLIF. The CDR3 DNA follows: TGTGCTCTTGGGGAAACCCGAAACTGGGGGATACGCAGCACCGATAAACTCATCTTT. The J gene is TRDJ1, the V gene TRDV1; 13 bases match TRDD3. V trimming: 2 bases; J trimming: 1 base; junction bases outside the gene matches: 10. The germline V gene encodes CDR1 TSWWSYY and CDR2 QGS. CDR3 length equals 19 residues.

Notes on this clone: This is likely an artifact of a read error, given a far larger clone one base away. Other DNA sequences in the sample encode the same CDR3. This rearrangement joins TRDV1 to TRDJ2, with TRDD2 as a possible D gene (6 bases). The J gene, not given by TCRdb, was assigned here from a germline match of the nucleotide sequence. The CDR3 covers 16 residues. Germline lookup yields CDR1 TSWWSYY and CDR2 QGS. CDR3 sequence: CALGDILHAGTAQLFF. The CDR3 DNA is TGTGCCCTTGGGGACATCCTACACGCAGGCACAGCACAACTCTTCTTT.

Concerning this clone: A far larger clone is only one base removed, so a read error is likely. This specimen includes other DNA sequences encoding the same CDR3. The chain links TRDV1 to TRDJ2; D ambiguous. Germline CDR1 and CDR2: TSWWSYY and QGS. This CDR3 contains 14 residues. CDR3 loop: CALGGSGSIAQLFF. DNA for the CDR3: TGTGCTCTTGGGGGCTCCGGATCGATAGCACAGCTCTTCTTT.

This clone was observed many times. TCRdb shows a much larger clone's protein in place of this DNA's translation, and the two differ at residue 10, likely through a read error; the protein shown is translated from the DNA. This rearrangement joins TRDV1 to TRDJ1, with D perhaps matching TRDD2 (5 bases). Germline V gene lookup returns CDR1 TSWWSYY and CDR2 QGS. This CDR3 region has 13 residues. The CDR3 loop is CALGDSYLDRLIF. In DNA, the CDR3 is TGTGCTCTTGGGGACTCCTATCTCGATAGACTCATCTTT.

Comment on this clone: This likely traces to a read error, being one base from a far larger clone. Other nucleotide sequences in the sample specify the same CDR3. This rearrangement joins TRDV1 to TRDJ1; D is possibly TRDD3 (5 bases). TCRdb is silent on the J gene; assignment here came from matching the DNA to germline. The length of the CDR3 is 14 residues. The V gene's germline CDR1 is TSWWSYY and CDR2 QGS. The CDR3 sequence: CALGEPDPLLKLIF. CDR3 DNA: TGTGCTCTCGGGGAACCGGATCCTTTGCTGAAACTCATCTTT.

V gene TRDV1 combines with J gene TRDJ1; D may match TRDD2 or TRDD3 (8 bases each). The J gene, not given by TCRdb, was assigned here from a germline match of the nucleotide sequence. The CDR3 runs to 21 residues. Deletions cut 4 bases from V and 0 bases from J, with 30 bases between. Looked up from germline, CDR1 is TSWWSYY and CDR2 is QGS. CDR3 nucleotide sequence: TGTGCTCTTGGGGTAACCTTCCTATTCCCCTACTGGGGGCCGTACACCGATAAACTCATCTTT. Its translation: CALGVTFLFPYWGPYTDKLIF.

In its sample, this clone was seen many times. DNA and listed protein disagree at residue 5, so the protein shown here was translated from the DNA. The rearrangement uses TRDV1 and TRDJ1; TRDD3 is a possible D gene (6 bases). The germline V gene encodes CDR1 TSWWSYY and CDR2 QGS. This CDR3 has 15 residues. Trimming took 5 bases from V and 5 from J, leaving 18 bases between them. CDR3 coding DNA: TGTGCTCTTGGGTGCACTTACCCGCTGGGGGATAAACTCATCTTT. This sequence encodes CALGCTYPLGDKLIF.

There are many counts of this clone. The J gene is TRDJ3, the V gene TRDV2; maybe TRDD3 (6 bases). Matching the DNA to germline supplied the J gene, which TCRdb does not give. The CDR3 sequence is 19 residues long. V shed 0 bases and J shed 2 bases, with 16 bases lying between them. From germline, CDR1 is GEAIGNYY and CDR2 EKD. The CDR3 reads CACDTAGIKGAWDTRQMFF. In DNA form, the CDR3 reads TGTGCCTGTGACACCGCCGGGATAAAAGGGGCCTGGGACACCCGACAGATGTTTTTC.

This clone came up a few times. TCRdb attributes to this sequence the protein of a much larger clone, which differs from the DNA translation at residue 8; a read error is likely, and the protein displayed is translated from the DNA. The chain is built from TRDV1 and TRDJ1; D remains unclear. V lost 2 bases and J lost 0, with 13 bases in between. The CDR3 spans 16 residues. Germline V gene data show CDR1 as TSWWSYY and CDR2 as QGS. CDR3 sequence reads: CALGERWFSYTDKLIF. CDR3 in DNA: TGTGCTCTTGGGGAAAGGTGGTTCTCGTACACCGATAAACTCATCTTT.

This clone was counted ten times or more. This may be a read error: a much more frequent sequence differs by one nucleotide. J is TRDJ1 and V is TRDV1; 7 nucleotides align to TRDD3. Germline CDR1 is TSWWSYY and CDR2 is QGS. This CDR3 has 14 residues. DNA of the CDR3: TGTGCTCTTGGGAAACTGGGGTACACCGATAAACTCATCTTT. It yields the protein CALGKLGYTDKLIF.

With regard to this clone: This likely reflects a read error, since a far larger clone is one base away. In the same sample, other DNA sequences code for this CDR3. The rearrangement links TRDV1 to TRDJ1; D is uncertain. This CDR3 has 13 residues. The V end was cut by 3 bases, the J end by 8 bases, with 13 bases between. Germline V gene lookup returns CDR1 TSWWSYY and CDR2 QGS. CDR3 in amino acids: CALGELERKKLIF. The DNA of the CDR3 is TGTGCTCTTGGGGAGCTAGAACGGAAAAAACTCATCTTT.

Notes on this clone: TCRdb attributes to this sequence the protein of a much larger clone, which differs from the DNA translation at residue 15; a read error is likely, and the protein displayed is translated from the DNA. This chain links TRDV1 with TRDJ1; the match to TRDD3 covers 13 bases. The V gene's germline CDR1 is TSWWSYY and CDR2 QGS. The ends lost 3 bases at V and 8 bases at J; junction bases unmatched: 18. The CDR3 sequence is 19 residues long. CDR3 amino acids: CALGDPWSGTGGYGAKLIF. CDR3 in DNA: TGTGCTCTTGGGGATCCGTGGTCGGGTACTGGGGGATACGGCGCAAAACTCATCTTT.

Concerning this clone: Given a far larger clone just one base away, this is likely a sequencing read error. The chain joins TRDV1 to TRDJ1; 7 bases map to TRDD3. The J gene, not given by TCRdb, was assigned here from a germline match of the nucleotide sequence. Trimming took 0 bases from V and 5 from J; bases not matched to a gene: 12. Germline V gives CDR1 TSWWSYY, CDR2 QGS. The CDR3 is 17 amino acids. The CDR3 nucleotides read TGTGCTCTTGGGGAACTTTCTGGGGGGCATAACGGGGATAAACTCATCTTT. It translates to CALGELSGGHNGDKLIF.

The table lists this clone with many counts. The chain carries TRDV2 and TRDJ1; the match to TRDD3 covers 9 bases. The V gene's germline CDR1 is GEAIGNYY and CDR2 EKD. The CDR3 is 18 amino acids. V dropped 0 bases and J dropped 0; count of bases not matched to a gene: 10. Written as DNA, the CDR3 is TGTGCCTGTGACACCCTTACTGGGGGAAAACTTTACACCGATAAACTCATCTTT. This codes for CACDTLTGGKLYTDKLIF.

As concerns this clone: The TCRdb protein, from a much larger clone, departs from this DNA's translation at residue 8, likely by read error; the protein shown derives from the DNA. The V call is TRDV1, the J call TRDJ1, with 9 bases aligning to TRDD3. In the absence of a J gene in TCRdb, the DNA was matched to germline to assign it here. The length of the CDR3 is 23 residues. After removal of 0 bases from V and 0 bases from J, the junction contained 23 bases not matched to a gene. Germline V gives CDR1 TSWWSYY, CDR2 QGS. In nucleotides, the CDR3 is TGTGCTCTTGGGGAACTCAGCTTTCCCGAGTACTGGGGGAGGGGTTGGGACACCGATAAACTCATCTTT. Translation: CALGELSFPEYWGRGWDTDKLIF.

This clone has just a few counts. The TCRdb protein, from a much larger clone, departs from this DNA's translation at residue 4, likely by read error; the protein shown derives from the DNA. The chain couples TRDV3 to TRDJ1, with a weak D call TRDD2 (5 bases). TCRdb carries no J gene annotation; the J gene was assigned here by matching the DNA with germline. The CDR3 contains 16 residues. Germline lookup yields CDR1 TVYSNPD and CDR2 GDNSRS (reference sequence). Trimming shortened V by 2 bases and J by 7 bases, and 26 bases separated the two germline ends. The CDR3 loop is CAFSAGTYPGLGKLIF. The CDR3 DNA sequence: TGTGCCTTTTCTGCGGGAACCTACCCGGGCCTCGGTAAACTCATCTTT.

A word on this clone: The TCRdb record carries a much larger clone's protein, which differs from this DNA's translation at residue 6; a read error is the likely cause, and the protein listed here is the DNA translation. The J gene is TRDJ1, the V gene TRDV2, with D tentatively TRDD3 (5 bases). TCRdb is silent on the J gene; assignment here came from matching the DNA to germline. V lost 7 bases to trimming and J lost 3 bases, with 26 bases between them. The CDR3 extends over 17 amino acids. Germline V gene sequence: CDR1 GEAIGNYY, CDR2 EKD. CDR3 nucleotides: TGTGCCTGCGGACTGGTGGATATTTTTGGGTCCGCCGATAAACTCATCTTT. This encodes CACGLVDIFGSADKLIF.

Comment on this clone: This likely stems from a read error, as it lies one base from a far larger clone. At the DNA level, this CDR3 is encoded by other sequences in the same sample as well. The chain employs TRDV1 and TRDJ1, with D perhaps matching TRDD3 (6 bases). TCRdb records no J gene; here it was assigned by comparing the DNA to germline. V lost 2 bases, J lost 0 bases, and 25 bases lay in between. Germline V gene lookup returns CDR1 TSWWSYY and CDR2 QGS. CDR3 size: 20 residues. The CDR3 DNA is TGTGCTCTTGGGGAATTGGTCTGGGGAATACTCCTCCCTAACACCGATAAACTCATCTTT. Translating gives CALGELVWGILLPNTDKLIF.

This clone was found a few times. The protein given by TCRdb reflects a much larger clone and differs at residue 17 from this DNA's translation, likely from a read error; the protein shown is the DNA's translation. The V gene is listed as TRDV3; no J gene was called; the table's D call of TRDD3 was not tested on the DNA. CDR1 and CDR2 from the germline V gene are TVYSNPD and GDNSRS (reference sequence). The CDR3 has 19 amino acids. The CDR3, as DNA: TGTGCCTTCCGCCTTCCTTACTGGGGGTCCTTTACCGAAACCGATAAATTCATCTTT. Translating it yields CAFRLPYWGSFTETDKFIF.

This clone was seen a few times. A far more abundant clone sits one base away, making this likely a read error. Other DNA variants within this sample encode the same CDR3. This chain uses TRDV1 with TRDJ1, with 13 bases matching TRDD3. The germline V gene has CDR1 TSWWSYY and CDR2 QGS. The CDR3 sequence is 21 residues long. CDR3 nucleotide sequence: TGTGCCCTTGGCACTTTCTTCCTCCCACTGGTTTTACTGGGGGATACGGGTAAACTCATCTTT. Amino acids: CALGTFFLPLVLLGDTGKLIF.

In regard to this clone: A far larger clone is one nucleotide away, so this likely arose from a read error. Other nucleotide sequences from this sample produce the same CDR3. The chain joins TRDV1 to TRDJ1; D gene ambiguous. TCRdb offers no J gene call, so here the DNA was matched to germline to obtain one. The CDR3 loop spans 18 amino acids. CDR1 and CDR2 (germline): TSWWSYY, QGS. The CDR3 bases are TGTGCTCTTGGGTTCACCTCCGTACATACTTATATCACCGACAAACTCATCTTT. Encoded protein: CALGFTSVHTYITDKLIF.

This clone showed up just a few times. A read error is the likely source, as a far larger clone sits one nucleotide away. This sample also contains other DNA sequences that code for the same CDR3. The chain recombines TRDV1 with TRDJ1; D is perhaps TRDD3 (7 bases). The J gene, absent from TCRdb, was called here by matching the DNA to germline. This CDR3 region has 25 residues. V was pared by 3 bases and J by 1 base, with 42 bases between. Germline-derived CDR1 and CDR2 are TSWWSYY and QGS. CDR3: CALGDRGVWSFPLGQGVPRTDKLIF. The CDR3 nucleotides read TGTGCTCTTGGGGACAGAGGAGTCTGGTCCTTCCCACTGGGGCAAGGGGTTCCACGCACCGATAAACTCATCTTT.

Points on this clone: This likely came from a read error, as a far larger clone is one base away. J is TRDJ1 and V is TRDV1, with TRDD3 identical over 12 bases. TCRdb does not report a J gene; here it was assigned by matching the DNA to germline references. The ends lost 5 bases at V and 3 bases at J; junction bases unmatched: 19. Germline lookup yields CDR1 TSWWSYY and CDR2 QGS. The CDR3 is 20 residues long. CDR3 protein: CALGYPAFLDWGILPDKLIF. Here the CDR3 DNA reads TGTGCTCTTGGGTACCCTGCCTTCCTCGACTGGGGGATACTACCCGATAAACTCATCTTT.

The sample holds a few counts of this clone. TCRdb's protein for this DNA is that of a much larger clone and differs from the translation at residue 7, likely a read error; the protein shown is the DNA translation. The chain is built from TRDV1 and TRDJ1; no clear D. The J gene comes from matching the DNA to germline here; TCRdb lacks it. The germline V gene encodes CDR1 TSWWSYY and CDR2 QGS. V was trimmed by 4 bases and J by 0 bases, leaving 9 bases between them. This CDR3 has 14 residues. This CDR3 reads CALGAPRNTDKLIF. CDR3 nucleotides: TGTGCTCTTGGGGCACCCAGAAACACCGATAAACTCATCTTT.

This clone has ten or more counts. J is TRDJ1 and V is TRDV1; 12 bases agree with TRDD3. This CDR3 comprises 24 residues. V was clipped by 1 base and J by 0 bases; unmatched bases: 24. CDR1 TSWWSYY and CDR2 QGS come from the germline V gene. The CDR3 here is CALGEPYWGILRYRKVRYTDKLIF. CDR3 nucleotides: TGTGCTCTTGGGGAACCGTACTGGGGGATACTCAGGTACCGCAAAGTTCGGTACACCGATAAACTCATCTTT.

With regard to this clone: The protein given by TCRdb reflects a much larger clone and differs at residues 12 and 15 from this DNA's translation, likely from a read error; the protein shown is the DNA's translation. The chain joins TRDV1 to TRDJ1, with D perhaps matching TRDD3 (6 bases). Trimming left V 3 bases short and J 4 bases short, with 33 bases between. The CDR3 has 21 amino acids. From germline, CDR1 is TSWWSYY and CDR2 QGS. The CDR3 DNA is TGTGCTCTTGGGGAGGGAACCCTTCGCCCTGCTAGTTGGGGGGTAAGCGATAAACTCATCTTT. Protein product: CALGEGTLRPASWGVSDKLIF.

This clone was seen a few times. TCRdb pairs this DNA with a much larger clone's protein that differs at residue 9, likely a read error; the protein shown was translated from the DNA. In nucleotides, the CDR3 is TGTGCTCTTGGGGAACTAGGAGGGGTACGCATTAAACTCATCTTT. This translates into CALGELGGVRIKLIF. The J gene is TRDJ1, the V gene TRDV1; D uncertain. Between the trimmed V and J ends, which lost 0 bases and 7 bases, there was a span of 15 bases. Germline V gene data show CDR1 as TSWWSYY and CDR2 as QGS. The CDR3 has 15 residues.

This clone was detected only a few times. Given a far larger clone just one base away, this is likely a sequencing read error. This sample includes further DNA sequences coding for the same CDR3. The V call is TRDV2, the J call TRDJ1; 12 bases map to TRDD3. The J gene is absent in TCRdb and was assigned here via DNA matching to germline. The CDR3 length is 19 residues. Germline-derived CDR1 and CDR2 are GEAIGNYY and EKD. CDR3: CACDTVPGALGDTNDKLIF. The CDR3 DNA sequence: TGCGCCTGTGACACCGTCCCGGGGGCTCTGGGGGATACGAACGATAAACTCATCTTT.

This clone showed up just a few times. The protein given by TCRdb reflects a much larger clone and differs at residue 14 from this DNA's translation, likely from a read error; the protein shown is the DNA's translation. The V gene is TRDV1, the J gene TRDJ2, with 9 bases that match TRDD3. Germline matching of the DNA provided the J gene here, since TCRdb leaves it blank. Per germline, CDR1 TSWWSYY and CDR2 QGS. The CDR3 extends over 19 amino acids. The CDR3, as DNA: TGTGCTCTTGGGCAAACGATAAGGGGGATACCATCTTTGGCAGCACAACTCTTCTTT. This encodes CALGQTIRGIPSLAAQLFF.

Points on this clone: The protein in TCRdb stems from a much larger clone and differs at residue 5 from this DNA's translation, likely a read error; here the protein is translated from the DNA. The chain is built from TRDV1 and TRDJ1; D possibly corresponds to TRDD3 (5 bases). This CDR3 contains 17 residues. The germline V and J ends were trimmed by 10 bases and 0 bases, with 24 bases remaining between them. Germline lookup yields CDR1 TSWWSYY and CDR2 QGS. In DNA, the CDR3 is TGTGCTCCTTTACTGAGCGGGGGTCCAGAGTACACCGATAAACTCATCTTT. Translated: CAPLLSGGPEYTDKLIF.

Only a few counts were recorded for this clone. The TCRdb protein, from a much larger clone, departs from this DNA's translation at residue 10, likely by read error; the protein shown derives from the DNA. The V and J genes are TRDV1 and TRDJ1, with 8 bases that match TRDD3. The CDR3 sequence is 16 residues long. V gave up 2 bases and J gave up 2 bases; unmatched junction bases: 7. The V gene's germline CDR1 is TSWWSYY and CDR2 QGS. The CDR3, as DNA: TGTGCTCTTGGGGAAGCCCGGCTGGGGGAAACCGATAAACTCATCTTT. Translated: CALGEARLGETDKLIF.